This T cell receptor (beta chain) was recorded in a study of PD-1 blockade in classical Hodgkin lymphoma. Relapse after autologous stem cell transplantation occurred in every patient, and brentuximab vedotin exposure varied. Purified CD4+ T cells were obtained from thawed PBMCs through magnetic negative selection. TCRdb keeps only in-frame clones here, not all; method: immunoSEQ multiplex PCR. The table lists about 15,000 clones, around four fifths of them singletons. V dropped 6 bases and J dropped 1 base, with 16 bases sitting between them. The CDR3 length is 15 residues. CDR1 and CDR2 from the germline V gene are MNHEY and SVGAGI.

The specimen was CD4+ T cells from blood, collected at baseline. This rearrangement joins TRBV6-5 to TRBJ2-7; D is possibly TRBD1 or TRBD2 (6 bases each). This TCR was sampled from a human donor with classical Hodgkin lymphoma. In DNA form, the CDR3 reads TGTGCCAGCAGGATCCGCCCGGGGGCTTCCTACGAGCAGTACTTC. This translates into CASRIRPGASYEQYF.